This passage covers 16 T cell receptor beta chains from one sample sequenced in a study of PD-L1 blockade in urothelial cancer. This table comes from immunoSEQ multiplex PCR, and its TCRdb copy is limited to in-frame clones, with some not included. Altogether 58,000 or so clones are present, around 86% being singletons, with the ten largest covering roughly 3.2%. Stated time point: pretreatment peripheral blood. The sequenced sample was PBMCs, obtained around atezolizumab (anti-PD-L1) treatment. These receptors originate from a man between 65 and 85 years old with urothelial cancer.

The table lists this clone with a few counts. The chain employs TRBV19 and TRBJ2-1, with a weak D call TRBD2 (5 bases). V was clipped by 7 bases and J by 6 bases, with 19 bases between them. The CDR3 extends over 15 amino acids. The germline CDR1 and CDR2 sequences are LNHDA and SQIVND (reference sequence). In nucleotides, the CDR3 is TGTGCCAGTATCCCGCGAGTGGGAGTTTCCAATGAGCAGTTCTTC. It translates to CASIPRVGVSNEQFF. Supplemented by reference TRBV19 and TRBJ2-1, the full variable domain reads DGGITQSPKYLFRKEGQNVTLSCEQNLNHDAMYWYRQDPGQGLRLIYYSQIVNDFQKGDIAEGYSVSREKKESFPLTVTSAQKNPTAFYLCASIPRVGVSNEQFFGPGTRLTVL.

V and J are TRBV21-1 and TRBJ1-1; the listed D gene, TRBD1, was not tested against the DNA. TRBV21-1 has pseudogene status. The length of the CDR3 is 16 residues. CDR3 nucleotide sequence: TGTGCCAGCAGCAAAGAGGCAGGGGAATGGGGCACTGAAGCTTTCTTT. It is translated as CASSKEAGEWGTEAFF.

The J gene is TRBJ2-2, the V gene TRBV4-1; 12 nucleotides match TRBD2. Trimming at V came to 1 base and at J to 7 bases, leaving 10 bases not matched to a gene. This CDR3 contains 18 residues. CDR1 is MGHRA and CDR2 is YSYEKL in the germline V gene. The CDR3 sequence is CASSQGRLAGGPSGELFF. Written as DNA, the CDR3 is TGCGCCAGCAGCCAAGGTCGGCTAGCGGGAGGGCCGAGCGGGGAGCTGTTTTTT.

CDR3 sequence (DNA): TGCGCCAGCAGCTTGGGTGCGCCGAATGAGCAGTTCTTC. Translating gives CASSLGAPNEQFF. The chain has TRBV5-1 and TRBJ2-1; no clear D. Germline CDR1 is SGHRS and CDR2 is YFSETQ. Trimming stripped 0 bases from V and 7 bases from J, with 8 bases between. The CDR3 runs to 13 residues.

The chain employs TRBV15 and TRBJ2-1, with 10 bases aligning to TRBD2. The J segment lost 10 bases and the V segment lost 8 bases, leaving 14 bases of the junction unmatched. This CDR3 spans 15 amino acids. Looked up from germline, CDR1 is LNHNV and CDR2 is YYDKDF (reference sequence). CDR3 loop: CATSPTASGSREQFF. DNA for the CDR3: TGTGCCACCTCTCCGACCGCTAGCGGGAGTCGAGAGCAGTTCTTC.

The chain recombines TRBV6-1 with TRBJ1-3; D gene uncertain. Germline V lookup: CDR1 MNHNS, CDR2 SASEGT. V was clipped by 6 bases and J by 7 bases, with 16 bases between them. CDR3 size: 14 residues. CDR3 sequence reads: CASRQETRRNTIYF. In DNA, the CDR3 is TGTGCCAGCAGACAAGAGACTCGGAGGAACACCATATATTTT.

J is TRBJ1-4 and V is TRBV5-1; TRBD1 might be the D (5 bases). The V end was cut by 4 bases, the J end by 1 base, with 14 bases between. CDR3 length: 16 residues. Germline assignment: CDR1 SGHRS and CDR2 YFSETQ. CDR3 in amino acids: CASSQDAQGTNEKLFF. Written as DNA, the CDR3 is TGCGCCAGCAGCCAAGATGCCCAGGGAACTAATGAAAAACTGTTTTTT.

This chain joins TRBV5-6 and TRBJ1-1; the D is unclear. Per germline, CDR1 SGHDT and CDR2 YYEEEE. Deletions cut 2 bases from V and 4 bases from J, with 9 bases between. CDR3 size: 13 residues. CDR3 loop: CASSLIRGTEAFF. The CDR3 bases are TGTGCCAGCAGCTTAATACGGGGCACTGAAGCTTTCTTT.

V is TRBV2 and J is TRBJ1-1; D ambiguous. There are 14 residues in the CDR3. The ends were cut back, 7 bases at V and 1 base at J, with 13 bases in the middle. Per the germline V gene, CDR1 is SNHLY and CDR2 is FYNNEI. The CDR3 here is CASIKRPGNTEAFF. DNA for the CDR3: TGTGCCAGCATCAAAAGGCCGGGGAACACTGAAGCTTTCTTT. The whole variable domain, filled in from reference TRBV2 and TRBJ1-1, reads EPEVTQTPSHQVTQMGQEVILRCVPISNHLYFYWYRQILGQKVEFLVSFYNNEISEKSEIFDDQFSVERPDGSNFTLKIRSTKLEDSAMYFCASIKRPGNTEAFFGQGTRLTVV.

A single count supports this clone. The chain uses TRBV18 and TRBJ1-4; no reliable D call. Germline CDR1 reads KGHSH; CDR2 reads LQKENI. The CDR3 is 16 amino acids. V lost 5 bases to trimming and J lost 4 bases, with 17 bases between them. This CDR3 is CASSTSQGALNEKLFF. The CDR3 DNA reads as TGTGCCAGCTCAACCTCACAAGGAGCGCTTAATGAAAAACTGTTTTTT.

This rearrangement joins TRBV5-1 to TRBJ2-5; the match to TRBD1 covers 8 bases. CDR3 length equals 14 residues. CDR1 is SGHRS and CDR2 is YFSETQ in the germline V gene. V lost 4 bases and J lost 1; bases outside the gene matches: 3. The CDR3 loop reads CASSRTGSQETQYF. The CDR3 DNA is TGCGCCAGCAGCCGGACAGGGTCCCAAGAGACCCAGTACTTC.

This clone was seen only a few times. The genes are TRBV5-6 and TRBJ1-1, with a possible D match to TRBD1 (5 bases). Germline V gene data show CDR1 as SGHDT and CDR2 as YYEEEE. Trimming left V 4 bases short and J 5 bases short, with 21 bases between. The CDR3 has 16 residues. The CDR3 reads CASSREGPEGATEAFF. As DNA, the CDR3 is TGTGCCAGCAGCCGCGAGGGGCCGGAGGGAGCGACTGAAGCTTTCTTT.

This clone was seen more than once but under ten times. The CDR3 DNA reads as TGCGCCAGCAGCTTGTACGGGGACAATGAGCAGTTCTTC. Translating gives CASSLYGDNEQFF. The chain is built from TRBV5-1 and TRBJ2-1, with TRBD2 as a possible D gene (5 bases). The length of the CDR3 is 13 residues. CDR1 and CDR2 (germline): SGHRS, YFSETQ. V was shortened by 1 base and J by 5 bases, with 7 bases between the two germline ends.

The chain recombines TRBV6-5 with TRBJ2-7; D may be TRBD2 (5 bases). The CDR3 is made up of 13 amino acids. The germline gives CDR1 MNHEY, CDR2 SVGAGI. The ends were cut back, 3 bases at V and 2 bases at J, with 8 bases in the middle. The CDR3 is CASSYGSPYEQYF. In nucleotides, the CDR3 is TGTGCCAGCAGTTATGGGAGCCCCTACGAGCAGTACTTC.

The chain recombines TRBV7-2 with TRBJ1-2; D may be TRBD1 (6 bases). Trimming cost V 5 bases and J 4 bases, with 20 bases left between them. The CDR3 covers 16 residues. Germline-derived CDR1 and CDR2 are SGHTA and FQGNSA. CDR3 region: CASSGAITGKFYGYTF. The CDR3, as DNA: TGTGCCAGCAGCGGCGCGATAACAGGGAAGTTCTATGGCTACACCTTC.

J is TRBJ1-1 and V is TRBV5-1; 7 bases align to TRBD1. V lost 2 bases to trimming and J lost 1 base; unmatched junction nucleotides: 5. Per the germline V gene, CDR1 is SGHRS and CDR2 is YFSETQ. The CDR3 loop spans 15 amino acids. CDR3 sequence reads: CASSFNGQANTEAFF. The CDR3, as DNA: TGCGCCAGCAGCTTTAACGGACAGGCGAACACTGAAGCTTTCTTT. The variable domain in full, completed from reference TRBV5-1 and TRBJ1-1, reads KAGVTQTPRYLIKTRGQQVTLSCSPISGHRSVSWYQQTPGQGLQFLFEYFSETQRNKGNFPGRFSGRQFSNSRSEMNVSTLELGDSALYLCASSFNGQANTEAFFGQGTRLTVV.